Below are 15 T cell receptor beta chains sequenced from a single sample in a study of T cells after yellow fever vaccination. MiXCR, run by TCRdb on the 5' RACE reads, gives a single entry per CDR3 protein. The sample records about 360,000 distinct CDR3 sequences, roughly 6.1% being singletons. Sequenced material: PBMCs, taken 5 days after the yellow fever booster vaccination. These receptors were taken from a man younger than 40 who received the YFV17D yellow fever vaccine.

This clonotype was counted at least ten times. V usage is TRBV7-2 and J usage is TRBJ2-2, with D perhaps given as TRBD1 or TRBD2 (5 bases each). This CDR3 comprises 15 residues. The V end was cut by 2 bases, the J end by 0 bases, with 7 bases between. Germline V CDR1 and CDR2: SGHTA, FQGNSA. For the CDR3, the DNA is TGTGCCAGCAGCTTAACGGGGCCGAACACCGGGGAGCTGTTTTTT. Translating gives CASSLTGPNTGELFF.

Here the CDR3 DNA reads TGCGCCAGCAGCCGGGAAGGACAGGCGAACACTGAAGCTTTCTTT. Amino acid sequence: CASSREGQANTEAFF. The J gene is TRBJ1-1, the V gene TRBV4-1, with TRBD1 matching 7 bases. The germline V gene encodes CDR1 MGHRA and CDR2 YSYEKL. This CDR3 is 15 amino acids long. V trimming: 4 bases; J trimming: 1 base; junction bases outside the gene matches: 6.

V gene TRBV5-1 combines with J gene TRBJ2-7; 9 nucleotides align to TRBD1. Germline values: CDR1 SGHRS, CDR2 YFSETQ. The CDR3 runs to 15 residues. J lost 4 bases, V lost 6 bases, and 11 bases had no gene match. The CDR3 DNA is TGCGCCAGCACCCCCGGAGGGACAGGGTCGTACGAGCAGTACTTC. It is translated as CASTPGGTGSYEQYF.

This clonotype was picked up many times. DNA for the CDR3: TGTGCCAGCAGCTATCCCGGCGAGGGTGAAGCTTTCTTT. Protein: CASSYPGEGEAFF. This chain joins TRBV7-9 and TRBJ1-1; D gene ambiguous. Trimming removed 4 bases from V and 7 bases from J, with 13 bases in between. Germline V gene sequence: CDR1 SEHNR, CDR2 FQNEAQ (reference sequence). The CDR3 runs to 13 residues.

Ten or more counts support this clonotype. The J gene is TRBJ2-4, the V gene TRBV20-1; TRBD1 might be the D (6 bases). This CDR3 region has 16 residues. Germline V gene lookup returns CDR1 DFQATT and CDR2 SNEGSKA (reference sequence). V shed 6 bases and J shed 0 bases, with 18 bases lying between them. The CDR3 spells CSADVAPDRAKNIQYF. Here the CDR3 DNA reads TGCAGTGCCGACGTTGCCCCGGACAGAGCCAAAAACATTCAGTACTTC.

This clonotype appeared many times. The rearrangement joins TRBV6-1 to TRBJ2-3; D may be TRBD1 or TRBD2 (5 bases each). The CDR3 totals 13 residues. V lost 7 bases and J 4 bases, leaving 12 bases between the germline ends. In germline, CDR1 is MNHNS, CDR2 SASEGT. The CDR3: CASNNGAPDTQYF. CDR3 in DNA: TGTGCCAGCAATAACGGGGCCCCAGATACGCAGTATTTT.

This sequence joins TRBV2 and TRBJ2-1; TRBD2 aligns across 11 bases. J lost 10 bases, V lost 6 bases, and 14 bases had no gene match. Germline values: CDR1 SNHLY, CDR2 FYNNEI. This CDR3 is built from 16 residues. CDR3 loop: CASRKLAGGPSGEQFF. The CDR3 DNA reads TGTGCCAGCAGGAAGTTAGCGGGAGGGCCGTCAGGGGAGCAGTTCTTC.

Written as DNA, the CDR3 is TGCAGTGCTAGGTCGACTAGCGGGGTCTCCTACAATGAGCAGTTCTTC. Translated, it gives CSARSTSGVSYNEQFF. This rearrangement joins TRBV20-1 to TRBJ2-1, with TRBD2 matching over 11 bases. This CDR3 contains 16 residues. CDR1 and CDR2 from the germline V gene are DFQATT and SNEGSKA (reference sequence). The V segment lost 3 bases and the J segment 0 bases; nucleotides outside the gene matches: 4.

This clonotype was observed many times. V is TRBV5-1 and J is TRBJ2-2, with 7 bases fitting TRBD2. The ends lost 0 bases at V and 5 bases at J; junction bases unmatched: 13. Germline V gene sequence: CDR1 SGHRS, CDR2 YFSETQ. The CDR3 contains 18 residues. The CDR3 nucleotides are TGCGCCAGCAGCTTGGCCAGCGGGGAAAGATTGAGGACCGGGGAGCTGTTTTTT. This sequence encodes CASSLASGERLRTGELFF.

This clonotype appeared many times. The chain links TRBV6-2 or TRBV6-3 to TRBJ2-1, with 7 bases matching TRBD1. V shed 5 bases and J 1 base; nucleotides not matched to a gene: 2. The CDR3 is 14 amino acids. Germline loops: CDR1 MNHEY, CDR2 SVGEGT. CDR3: CASSQGVSYNEQFF. In DNA, the CDR3 is TGTGCCAGCAGTCAGGGGGTTTCCTACAATGAGCAGTTCTTC.

This clonotype was found many times. This chain uses TRBV6-5 with TRBJ2-5; D unclear. CDR3 length: 15 residues. CDR1 and CDR2 from the germline V gene are MNHEY and SVGAGI. V lost 0 bases to trimming and J lost 1 base, with 9 bases between them. Written as DNA, the CDR3 is TGTGCCAGCAGTTACTCTGGGCGGCCCCAAGAGACCCAGTACTTC. Protein product: CASSYSGRPQETQYF.

This clonotype has at least ten counts. The chain links TRBV20-1 to TRBJ2-7; D perhaps matches TRBD1 (6 bases). V lost 0 bases and J lost 4, with 13 bases in between. From germline, CDR1 is DFQATT and CDR2 SNEGSKA (reference sequence). This CDR3 has 14 residues. The CDR3 protein is CSARDQTGNYEQYF. The CDR3 DNA reads as TGCAGTGCTAGAGATCAGACAGGCAATTACGAGCAGTACTTC.

A few counts support this clonotype. CDR3 nucleotide sequence: TGTGCCAGCTCACCAATCCCAGCGCAAGAGACCCAGTACTTC. Translation gives CASSPIPAQETQYF. The chain links TRBV18 to TRBJ2-5; D gene ambiguous. The germline V gene has CDR1 KGHSH and CDR2 LQKENI. The V end was cut by 2 bases, the J end by 2 bases, with 9 bases between. This CDR3 contains 14 residues.

Notes on this clonotype: Its ends do not fully match the called genes, so a read error is possible. The rearrangement uses TRBV20-1 and TRBJ2-3; maybe TRBD1 (6 bases). The CDR3 extends over 16 amino acids. The germline gives CDR1 DFQATT, CDR2 SNEGSKA (reference sequence). In DNA form, the CDR3 reads TGCTGTGCTAGGGCCGATCGGGACACTAGCACAGATACGCAGTATTTT. Residues: CCARADRDTSTDTQYF.

There are many counts of this clonotype. The chain carries TRBV27 and TRBJ2-7; D call uncertain. Trimming removed 2 bases at V and 4 bases at J, with 12 bases between. This CDR3 spans 14 amino acids. Germline CDR1 is MNHEY and CDR2 is SMNVEV (reference sequence). Here the CDR3 reads CASSLTPVRYEQYF. CDR3 nucleotides: TGTGCCAGCAGTTTAACCCCTGTACGGTACGAGCAGTACTTC.